Described below is a single TCR beta chain sequence and its context. Its binding antigen is unknown. The record has no base qualities; no much larger clone is one base away. CD8 naive samples were CD45RO-negative cells positively selected for CCR7, giving a CD45RA+CCR7+ population that excluded TemRA cells. The donors were healthy, HIV-negative adults who had no recently reported acute infections or vaccinations. Every donor was a Caucasian adult residing in Nashville, Tennessee, USA. After blood collection by leukapheresis, PBMCs were isolated using Ficoll-Histopaque density gradient centrifugation and then cryopreserved in the vapor phase of liquid nitrogen. Analytical flow cytometry was used to check the purity and quantity of each magnetically sorted T cell population. From each sorted fraction, genomic DNA was isolated and quantified by UV absorbance on a Nanodrop 2000c. The sample originates from a study of shared clonotypes between healthy human individuals (dated by TCRdb to the early 2020s). A note on the overall study: A couple of women and a few men aged 18 to 49 years were included in the cohort. Libraries were prepared and TCR repertoires were sequenced by different laboratories using diverse techniques, in order to increase sequencing depth and limit assay-specific biases. Per donor, leukapheresis produced somewhere between about 0.94 and 9 billion PBMCs. For each donor, CD4 naive and CD4 memory were each run on three plates, CD8 naive on two plates, and CD8 memory on one plate. The study deeply sequenced blood TCR repertoires of about 5 healthy adults to estimate repertoire size and the extent of clonotype sharing between individuals.

What the study reported, not specific to this receptor: Naive subsets generally had larger estimated clonotype richness than memory subsets. Pairwise subsampling led to the expectation that sequencing depth would affect the degree of clonotype sharing among donors. Because the study included only a small number of donors, the genetic and exposure-history diversity represented was limited. Compared with non-shared clonotypes, clonotypes shared by all four sorted-subset donors had higher generation probabilities. Sampling was limited to blood, and TCR repertoires in tissue likely differ from TCR repertoires in blood. Incomplete sequencing was indicated by rarefaction of sorted-subset datasets, despite the large sequencing depth. When several donors were compared, the shared fraction of clonotypes was about 5% for naive CD4, 3% to 4% for naive CD8, roughly 2.5% for memory CD4, and 0.35% to 0.4% for memory CD8.

The CDR3 goes from the cysteine to the phenylalanine over 14 residues. The read is trimmed to its CDR3 DNA, 42 bases read in frame from base 1. V loses 8 bases of germline sequence and J loses 4 bases, and the interval between the two ends is 17 bases. CDR1 and CDR2 were assigned from the germline V gene (reference sequence) as MNHEY and SMNVEV. Using the deep immunoSEQ assay, multiplex PCR amplified TCR CDR3 regions from genomic DNA. For each cell subset, the extracted genomic DNA was distributed evenly across all wells of several immunoSEQ 96-well plates, and each plate served as one replicate. For sorted subsets, each replicate PCR was loaded with about 200 ng genomic DNA, equivalent to 32,000 or so T cell genomes. Purified libraries were quantified with a Qubit 3.0 fluorometer, sized on a Bioanalyzer 2100, and re-quantified with the KAPA Library Quantification kit. Each immunoSEQ 96-well plate was sequenced on its own single-read 150-cycle Illumina NextSeq 550 flow cell. The paper's processing steps were these. Because only junctional sequences without quality scores were contained in the immunoSEQ output, filtering matching that applied to full-length reads could not be performed. To assign V/J genes and CDR3, sequences were annotated using PyIR, a Python wrapper for IgBLAST v1.9, with IMGT germline references. Reads were removed for weak V/J assignments (E-value above 1e-6), missing CDR3, stop codons, out-of-frame junctions, or ambiguous translated residues. A V3J clonotype was defined by an identical inferred V gene, J gene, and CDR3 amino acid sequence. The percentage overlap between two repertoires was calculated by dividing the number of shared unique clonotypes by the size of the smaller repertoire. Richness of each repertoire was evaluated using RTK rarefaction, the Chao1 estimator, and Recon v2.1 estimates of unobserved clonotypes. OLGA was used to compute generation probabilities for all TCRbeta clonotypes that the gDNA method yielded from a handful of donors. TCRdb took this table from immuneACCESS and kept in-frame rearrangements with V and J called. Such tables lack part of the clones; where checked against another copy, unresolved V genes explain under half of the gap, and the rest is unexplained. From that table come the V and J calls and clone size; the DNA was used to work out D and trimming. The sample table contains about 1,800,000 clones; only one count was recorded for about 95% of them. Of the sample, 1.2% is held by the ten largest clones.

The rearranged chain carries TRBV27 and TRBJ1-1, and possibly TRBD1, on 5 matching bases. The sequencing sample was made of naive CD8+ T cells sorted from blood. What this sample's cell subset or site label stands for: CD45RA+CCR7+. The clonotype was recovered from a man aged 18 to 35 in good health. The CDR3 region: CASSYVGGVTEAFF. In nucleotides, the sequence is TGTGCCAGCTCGTACGTGGGGGGGGTCACTGAAGCTTTCTTT.